The next 9 T cell receptor beta chains were all read from a single sample in a study of CD8 T cells in ankylosing spondylitis. Whole-study findings and limits: Characteristic of ankylosing spondylitis blood, it appeared, was a TCR beta motif comprising eight highly homologous variants.

Antigen specificity for these receptors is unknown. TCRdb reprocessed the 5' RACE reads with MiXCR, giving one entry per CDR3 protein. Of hundreds of thousands of distinct CDR3 sequences in the sample, about 10% were seen once. Sequences were obtained from blood, either unsorted or a sorted T cell fraction (not recorded which). The receptors shown here come from a male donor with ankylosing spondylitis.

There are many counts of this clonotype. The genes are TRBV20-1 and TRBJ1-2; tentative D call: TRBD1 (6 bases). CDR1 and CDR2 from the germline V gene are DFQATT and SNEGSKA (reference sequence). The CDR3 runs 12 residues. V lost 4 bases, J lost 7 bases, and 13 bases lay in between. The CDR3 region has the DNA TGCAGTGCTACGGGGGCTTGGGGTGGCTACACCTTC. Translated, it gives CSATGAWGGYTF.

The rearrangement links TRBV12-3 or TRBV12-4 to TRBJ2-5; D is possibly TRBD1 (6 bases). CDR3 length: 13 residues. The V end lost 5 bases, the J end lost 3 bases, and 10 bases lay between the germline ends. This CDR3 reads CASSINREETQYF. DNA for the CDR3: TGTGCCAGCAGTATAAACAGGGAAGAGACCCAGTACTTC.

This clonotype was seen more than once but under ten times. The gene calls are TRBV9 and TRBJ2-7; 10 bases line up with TRBD1. V lost 3 bases, J lost 6 bases, and 18 bases stayed unmatched. CDR1 and CDR2 (germline): SGDLS, YYNGEE. The CDR3 has 18 amino acids. The CDR3 reads CASSAPNGRDRGLSEQYF. CDR3 nucleotides: TGTGCCAGCAGCGCGCCCAATGGGAGGGACAGGGGTTTGTCCGAGCAGTACTTC.

This chain uses TRBV20-1 with TRBJ2-4, with D unclear. The CDR3 is made up of 15 amino acids. Trimming pared 2 bases from V and 0 bases from J, leaving 11 bases between. Germline assignment: CDR1 DFQATT and CDR2 SNEGSKA (reference sequence). CDR3: CSARLRKLAKNIQYF. DNA of the CDR3: TGCAGTGCTAGATTGCGGAAACTAGCCAAAAACATTCAGTACTTC.

This clonotype was seen a few times. The rearrangement links TRBV30 to TRBJ1-2, with a weak D call TRBD1 (5 bases). Germline V CDR1 and CDR2: GTSNPN, SVGIG (reference sequence). Trimming took 3 bases from V and 8 from J, leaving 16 bases between them. The CDR3 runs 13 residues. This chain's CDR3 is CAWRTQGGSGYTF. CDR3 in DNA: TGTGCCTGGAGAACGCAGGGAGGGAGCGGCTACACCTTC.

The chain recombines TRBV7-9 with TRBJ1-2; perhaps TRBD1 as D (5 bases). This CDR3 has 13 amino acids. CDR1 is SEHNR and CDR2 is FQNEAQ in the germline V gene (reference sequence). V was shortened by 2 bases and J by 6 bases, with 10 bases between the two germline ends. Written as DNA, the CDR3 is TGTGCCAGCAGCTTAACTCAGGGCGATGGCTACACCTTC. This codes for CASSLTQGDGYTF.

This clonotype showed up just a few times. The chain has TRBV20-1 and TRBJ2-5; TRBD2 aligns across 8 bases. CDR3 length: 15 residues. CDR1 is DFQATT and CDR2 is SNEGSKA in the germline V gene (reference sequence). Trimming at V came to 1 base and at J to 7 bases, leaving 11 bases not matched to a gene. CDR3 amino acids: CSARAPAGDWGTQYF. The CDR3 DNA sequence: TGCAGTGCTAGAGCCCCAGCGGGAGATTGGGGGACCCAGTACTTC.

This chain connects TRBV20-1 to TRBJ1-5; D may be TRBD1 (5 bases). The CDR3 totals 14 residues. The V gene lost 1 base and the J gene lost 3 bases, with 10 bases spanning the gap. Germline CDR1 is DFQATT and CDR2 is SNEGSKA (reference sequence). The CDR3: CSARVGTNNQPQHF. In DNA form, the CDR3 reads TGCAGTGCTAGAGTCGGGACGAACAATCAGCCCCAGCATTTT.

The rearrangement links TRBV6-4 to TRBJ1-1, with D possibly matching TRBD1 (6 bases). Trimming stripped 7 bases from V and 3 bases from J, with 15 bases between. The CDR3 is 14 residues long. Germline assignment: CDR1 MRHNA and CDR2 SNTAGT. Here the CDR3 reads CASNRAIGDTEAFF. CDR3 bases: TGTGCCAGCAACAGGGCCATTGGGGACACTGAAGCTTTCTTT.